Listed below are T cell receptor beta chains from one sample, sequenced in a study of beta chain features in type 1 diabetes. Here immunoSEQ multiplex PCR was the method, and the copy in TCRdb shows in-frame clones only, minus some. The table includes a few hundred thousand clones, 8% to 13% detected once. Sequenced sample: naive CD4+ T cells from blood. These receptor sequences come from a woman aged 25 to 39 in good health. Both conserved end residues are part of each CDR3. The order of the fields is D gene, J gene, V gene, clone size, CDR3 protein, CDR3 DNA. A D gene is named only where the DNA matches it firmly. Where a row states a size, it is once, few, many or the class of an expanded clone; other rows omit it.

d_call: TRBD2; j_call: TRBJ2-5; v_call: TRBV6-6; clone_size: NA; cdr3_aa: CASSPTSGTETQYF; cdr3_nt: TGTGCCAGCAGCCCGACTAGCGGGACGGAGACCCAGTACTTC
d_call: NA; j_call: TRBJ2-7; v_call: TRBV18; clone_size: NA; cdr3_aa: CASSPGTGISYEQYF; cdr3_nt: TGTGCCAGCTCACCAGGGACTGGGATCTCCTACGAGCAGTACTTC
d_call: TRBD2; j_call: TRBJ2-1; v_call: TRBV9; clone_size: NA; cdr3_aa: CASSVEASGSWDNEQFF; cdr3_nt: TGTGCCAGCAGCGTAGAGGCTAGCGGGAGTTGGGACAATGAGCAGTTCTTC
d_call: NA; j_call: TRBJ1-2; v_call: TRBV7-2; clone_size: NA; cdr3_aa: CASNLFNSHYGYTF; cdr3_nt: TGTGCCAGCAACTTGTTCAACTCTCACTATGGCTACACCTTC
d_call: NA; j_call: TRBJ2-1; v_call: TRBV20-1; clone_size: NA; cdr3_aa: CSAIINEQFF; cdr3_nt: TGCAGTGCTATTATTAATGAGCAGTTCTTC
d_call: TRBD1; j_call: TRBJ2-7; v_call: TRBV30; clone_size: NA; cdr3_aa: CAWTSTGTGGEQYF; cdr3_nt: TGTGCCTGGACGTCCACCGGGACAGGGGGTGAGCAGTACTTC
d_call: TRBD1; j_call: TRBJ2-3; v_call: TRBV9; clone_size: few; cdr3_aa: CASSVRDRDTQYF; cdr3_nt: TGTGCCAGCAGCGTCCGGGACAGAGATACGCAGTATTTT
d_call: TRBD1; j_call: TRBJ1-2; v_call: TRBV5-4; clone_size: NA; cdr3_aa: CASSSPGQGNYGYTF; cdr3_nt: TGTGCCAGCAGCTCACCGGGACAGGGTAACTATGGCTACACCTTC
d_call: TRBD2; j_call: TRBJ2-2; v_call: TRBV27; clone_size: NA; cdr3_aa: CAIFPGLAASLTGELFF; cdr3_nt: TGTGCCATCTTCCCCGGGCTAGCGGCCTCTCTCACCGGGGAGCTGTTTTTT
d_call: NA; j_call: TRBJ2-3; v_call: TRBV5-4; clone_size: NA; cdr3_aa: CASSPPGDTQYF; cdr3_nt: TGTGCCAGCAGCCCCCCGGGAGATACGCAGTATTTT
d_call: NA; j_call: TRBJ2-7; v_call: TRBV18; clone_size: few; cdr3_aa: CASSPGRDSYEQYF; cdr3_nt: TGTGCCAGCTCACCGGGGCGGGATTCCTACGAGCAGTACTTC
d_call: NA; j_call: TRBJ2-7; v_call: TRBV15; clone_size: few; cdr3_aa: CATSRDPGSSYEQYF; cdr3_nt: TGTGCCACCAGCAGAGACCCCGGGAGCTCCTACGAGCAGTACTTC
d_call: NA; j_call: TRBJ2-3; v_call: TRBV18; clone_size: few; cdr3_aa: CASSPPGGGTDTQYF; cdr3_nt: TGTGCCAGCTCACCACCAGGAGGGGGCACAGATACGCAGTATTTT
d_call: TRBD2; j_call: TRBJ2-7; v_call: TRBV5-4; clone_size: few; cdr3_aa: CASSLPRSGSEDEQYF; cdr3_nt: TGTGCCAGCAGCTTACCCCGTAGCGGGAGTGAGGACGAGCAGTACTTC
d_call: TRBD1; j_call: TRBJ1-4; v_call: TRBV7-2; clone_size: few; cdr3_aa: CASSLALWTGTEKLFF; cdr3_nt: TGTGCCAGCAGCTTAGCGCTGTGGACAGGCACAGAAAAACTGTTTTTT
d_call: NA; j_call: TRBJ2-6; v_call: TRBV7-3; clone_size: few; cdr3_aa: CASSLWGEAGISGANVLTF; cdr3_nt: TGTGCCAGCAGCTTGTGGGGGGAAGCAGGCATCTCTGGGGCCAACGTCCTGACTTTC
d_call: TRBD1; j_call: TRBJ2-7; v_call: TRBV30; clone_size: NA; cdr3_aa: CAWSKGTGVSNEQYF; cdr3_nt: TGTGCCTGGAGTAAAGGGACAGGGGTCTCCAACGAGCAGTACTTC
d_call: TRBD1; j_call: TRBJ1-1; v_call: TRBV15; clone_size: few; cdr3_aa: CATSRAPLTGEGFTEAFF; cdr3_nt: TGTGCCACCAGCAGGGCTCCCCTAACAGGGGAAGGATTCACTGAAGCTTTCTTT
d_call: NA; j_call: TRBJ1-1; v_call: TRBV7-3; clone_size: few; cdr3_aa: CASSEGGGLGSTEAFF; cdr3_nt: TGTGCCAGCAGCGAGGGGGGAGGGCTGGGTAGCACTGAAGCTTTCTTT
d_call: NA; j_call: TRBJ1-1; v_call: TRBV30; clone_size: few; cdr3_aa: CAWSVRIGGGTEAFF; cdr3_nt: TGTGCCTGGAGTGTAAGGATAGGGGGGGGCACTGAAGCTTTCTTT
d_call: NA; j_call: TRBJ2-1; v_call: TRBV4-2; clone_size: NA; cdr3_aa: CASSQDRGGSERFF; cdr3_nt: TGTGCCAGCAGCCAAGATCGTGGCGGGTCGGAAAGGTTCTTC
d_call: TRBD2; j_call: TRBJ2-1; v_call: TRBV9; clone_size: NA; cdr3_aa: CASSVAHGSGSSYNEQFF; cdr3_nt: TGTGCCAGCAGCGTAGCTCATGGTAGCGGGAGCTCCTACAATGAGCAGTTCTTC
d_call: TRBD2; j_call: TRBJ2-1; v_call: TRBV7-2; clone_size: few; cdr3_aa: CASSLGGGVSYNEQFF; cdr3_nt: TGTGCCAGCAGCTTAGGTGGGGGGGTCTCCTACAATGAGCAGTTCTTC
d_call: TRBD1; j_call: TRBJ2-2; v_call: TRBV7-3; clone_size: NA; cdr3_aa: CASRDRGTGELFF; cdr3_nt: TGTGCCAGCAGGGACAGGGGCACCGGGGAGCTGTTTTTT
d_call: NA; j_call: TRBJ1-1; v_call: TRBV11-2; clone_size: few; cdr3_aa: CASSLTGWETEAFF; cdr3_nt: TGTGCCAGCAGCTTAACAGGGTGGGAGACTGAAGCTTTCTTT
d_call: TRBD2; j_call: TRBJ2-7; v_call: TRBV11-2; clone_size: few; cdr3_aa: CASSIIAGAGYEQYF; cdr3_nt: TGTGCCAGCAGCATAATAGCGGGAGCAGGGTACGAGCAGTACTTC
d_call: NA; j_call: TRBJ2-3; v_call: TRBV19; clone_size: few; cdr3_aa: CASSLTRTDTQYF; cdr3_nt: TGTGCCAGTAGCCTGACTAGGACAGATACGCAGTATTTT
d_call: NA; j_call: TRBJ1-2; v_call: TRBV5-1; clone_size: NA; cdr3_aa: CASSPADRLGYTF; cdr3_nt: TGCGCCAGCAGCCCCGCCGACAGGCTTGGCTACACCTTC
d_call: TRBD1; j_call: TRBJ2-7; v_call: TRBV7-9; clone_size: NA; cdr3_aa: CASSSNRGSSEQYF; cdr3_nt: TGTGCCAGCAGCTCAAACAGGGGATCTTCCGAGCAGTACTTC
d_call: NA; j_call: TRBJ1-2; v_call: TRBV28; clone_size: few; cdr3_aa: CASSLVLGGVNYGYTF; cdr3_nt: TGTGCCAGCAGTTTAGTCCTAGGGGGGGTTAACTATGGCTACACCTTC
d_call: NA; j_call: TRBJ2-5; v_call: TRBV28; clone_size: few; cdr3_aa: CASNPSGVGETQYF; cdr3_nt: TGTGCCAGCAACCCGTCCGGGGTTGGAGAGACCCAGTACTTC
d_call: NA; j_call: TRBJ2-5; v_call: TRBV5-4; clone_size: few; cdr3_aa: CASSLLIGDYQETQYF; cdr3_nt: TGTGCCAGCAGCCTCCTAATCGGGGATTACCAAGAGACCCAGTACTTC
d_call: TRBD2; j_call: TRBJ2-3; v_call: TRBV5-4; clone_size: few; cdr3_aa: CASSLGGTSGTDTQYF; cdr3_nt: TGTGCCAGCAGCCTGGGCGGGACTAGCGGCACAGATACGCAGTATTTT
d_call: TRBD1; j_call: TRBJ1-1; v_call: TRBV18; clone_size: NA; cdr3_aa: CASSPRDRVVNTEAFF; cdr3_nt: TGTGCCAGCTCACCCAGGGACAGGGTAGTGAACACTGAAGCTTTCTTT
d_call: NA; j_call: TRBJ1-5; v_call: TRBV6-6; clone_size: few; cdr3_aa: CASSTVNQPQHF; cdr3_nt: TGTGCCAGTTCGACAGTTAATCAGCCCCAGCATTTT
d_call: NA; j_call: TRBJ2-3; v_call: TRBV18; clone_size: NA; cdr3_aa: CASSKPGVADTQYF; cdr3_nt: TGTGCCAGCTCAAAACCGGGAGTGGCAGATACGCAGTATTTT
d_call: TRBD1; j_call: TRBJ2-2; v_call: TRBV30; clone_size: few; cdr3_aa: CAWSAFGTAPGELFF; cdr3_nt: TGTGCCTGGAGCGCATTCGGGACAGCTCCCGGGGAGCTGTTTTTT